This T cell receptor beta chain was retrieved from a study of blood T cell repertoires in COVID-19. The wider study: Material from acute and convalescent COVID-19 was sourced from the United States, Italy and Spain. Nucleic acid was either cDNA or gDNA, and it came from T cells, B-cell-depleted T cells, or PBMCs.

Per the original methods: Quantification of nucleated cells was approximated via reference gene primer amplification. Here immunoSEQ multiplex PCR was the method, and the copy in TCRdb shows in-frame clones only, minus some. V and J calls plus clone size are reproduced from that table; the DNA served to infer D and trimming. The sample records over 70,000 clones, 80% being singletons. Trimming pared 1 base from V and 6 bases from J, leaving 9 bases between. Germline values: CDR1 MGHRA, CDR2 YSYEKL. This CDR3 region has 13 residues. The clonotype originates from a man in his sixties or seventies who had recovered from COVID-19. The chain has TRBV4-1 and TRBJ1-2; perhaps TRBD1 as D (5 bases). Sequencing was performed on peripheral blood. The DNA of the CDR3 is TGCGCCAGCAGCCAAGTTCCAGGGAATGGCTACACCTTC. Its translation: CASSQVPGNGYTF.